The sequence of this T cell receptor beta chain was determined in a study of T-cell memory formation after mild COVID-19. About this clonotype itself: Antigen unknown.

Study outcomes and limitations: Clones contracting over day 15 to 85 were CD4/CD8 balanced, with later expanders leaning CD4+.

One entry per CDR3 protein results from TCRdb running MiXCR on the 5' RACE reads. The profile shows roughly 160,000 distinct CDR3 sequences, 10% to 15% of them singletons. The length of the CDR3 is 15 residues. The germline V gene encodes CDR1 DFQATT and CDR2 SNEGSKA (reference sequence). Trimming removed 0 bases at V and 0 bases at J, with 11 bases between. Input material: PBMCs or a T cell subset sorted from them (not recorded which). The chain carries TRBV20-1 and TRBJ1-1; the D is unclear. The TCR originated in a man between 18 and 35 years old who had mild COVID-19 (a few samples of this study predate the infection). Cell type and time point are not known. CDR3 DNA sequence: TGCAGTGCTAGAGATGGCGGTTCGGTGAACACTGAAGCTTTCTTT. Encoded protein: CSARDGGSVNTEAFF.